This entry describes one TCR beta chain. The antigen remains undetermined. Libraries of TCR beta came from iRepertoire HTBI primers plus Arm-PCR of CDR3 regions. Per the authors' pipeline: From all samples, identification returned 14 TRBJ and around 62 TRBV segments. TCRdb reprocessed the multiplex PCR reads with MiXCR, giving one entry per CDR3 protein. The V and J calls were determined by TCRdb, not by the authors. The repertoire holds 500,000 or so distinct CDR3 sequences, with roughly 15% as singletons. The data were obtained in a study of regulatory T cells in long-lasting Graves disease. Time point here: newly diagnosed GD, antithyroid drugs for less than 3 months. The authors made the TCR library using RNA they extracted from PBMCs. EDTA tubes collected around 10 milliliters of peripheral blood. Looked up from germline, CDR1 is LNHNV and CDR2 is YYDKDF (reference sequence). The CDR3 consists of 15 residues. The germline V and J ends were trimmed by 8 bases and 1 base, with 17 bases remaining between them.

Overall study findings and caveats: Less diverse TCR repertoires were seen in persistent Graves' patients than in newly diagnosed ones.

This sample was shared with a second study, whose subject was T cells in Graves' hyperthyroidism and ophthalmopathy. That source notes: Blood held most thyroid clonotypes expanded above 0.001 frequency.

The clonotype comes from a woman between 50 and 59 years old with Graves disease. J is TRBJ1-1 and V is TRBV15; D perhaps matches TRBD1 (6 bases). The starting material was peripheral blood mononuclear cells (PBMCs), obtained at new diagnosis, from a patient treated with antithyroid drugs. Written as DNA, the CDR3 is TGTGCCACCCGCCGACACAGGGACGAGAACACTGAAGCTTTCTTT. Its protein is CATRRHRDENTEAFF. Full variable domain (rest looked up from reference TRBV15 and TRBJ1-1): DAMVIQNPRYQVTQFGKPVTLSCSQTLNHNVMYWYQQKSSQAPKLLFHYYDKDFNNEADTPDNFQSRRPNTSFCFLDIRSPGLGDTAMYLCATRRHRDENTEAFFGQGTRLTVV.